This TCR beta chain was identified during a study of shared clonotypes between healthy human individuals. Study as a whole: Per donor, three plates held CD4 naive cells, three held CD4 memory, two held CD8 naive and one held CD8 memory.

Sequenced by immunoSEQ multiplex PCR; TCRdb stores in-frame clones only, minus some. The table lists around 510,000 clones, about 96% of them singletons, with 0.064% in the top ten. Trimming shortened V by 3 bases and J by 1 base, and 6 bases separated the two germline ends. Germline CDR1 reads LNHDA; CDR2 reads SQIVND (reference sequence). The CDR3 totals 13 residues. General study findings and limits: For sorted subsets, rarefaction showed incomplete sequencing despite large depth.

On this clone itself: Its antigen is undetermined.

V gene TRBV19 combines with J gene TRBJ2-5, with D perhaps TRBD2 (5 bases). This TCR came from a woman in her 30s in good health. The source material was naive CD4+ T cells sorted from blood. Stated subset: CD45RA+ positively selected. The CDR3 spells CASSMSGQETQYF. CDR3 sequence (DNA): TGTGCCAGTAGTATGAGCGGCCAAGAGACCCAGTACTTC.